This T cell receptor (beta chain) was found in a study of T cell changes during pregnancy in multiple sclerosis. The assay was immunoSEQ multiplex PCR, and TCRdb's table has in-frame clones only and misses some. The repertoire holds about 72,000 clones, with about nine tenths as singletons. This TCR came from a female donor in good health, enrolled as a control in a pregnancy study. The sample here was peripheral blood, taken in the third trimester of pregnancy.

In DNA, the CDR3 is TGCGCCAGCAGCTTGGGAGGACAGATCTCTGGAAACACCATATATTTT. This translates into CASSLGGQISGNTIYF. V usage is TRBV5-1 and J usage is TRBJ1-3, with D possibly TRBD1 on 6 matching bases. Germline V gene sequence: CDR1 SGHRS, CDR2 YFSETQ. V was clipped by 0 bases and J by 0 bases, with 10 bases between them. The CDR3 loop spans 16 amino acids.